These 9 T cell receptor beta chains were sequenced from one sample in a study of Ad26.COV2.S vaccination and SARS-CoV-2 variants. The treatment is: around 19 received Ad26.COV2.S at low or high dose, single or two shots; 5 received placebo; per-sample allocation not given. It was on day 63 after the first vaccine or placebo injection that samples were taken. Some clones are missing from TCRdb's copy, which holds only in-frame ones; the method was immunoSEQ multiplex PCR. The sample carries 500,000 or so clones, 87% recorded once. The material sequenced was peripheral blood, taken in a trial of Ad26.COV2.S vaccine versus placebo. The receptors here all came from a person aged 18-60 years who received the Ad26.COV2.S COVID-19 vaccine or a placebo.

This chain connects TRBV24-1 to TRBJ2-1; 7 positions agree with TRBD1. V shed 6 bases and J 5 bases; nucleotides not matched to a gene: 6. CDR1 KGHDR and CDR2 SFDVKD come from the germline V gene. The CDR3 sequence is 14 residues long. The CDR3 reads CATSSGQQDNEQFF. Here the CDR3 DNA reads TGTGCCACCAGTTCGGGACAGCAGGACAATGAGCAGTTCTTC.

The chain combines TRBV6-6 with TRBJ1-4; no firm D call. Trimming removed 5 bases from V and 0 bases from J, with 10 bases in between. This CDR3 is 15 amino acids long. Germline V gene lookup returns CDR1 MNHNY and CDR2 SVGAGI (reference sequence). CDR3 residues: CASSTGRATNEKLFF. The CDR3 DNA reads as TGTGCCAGCAGTACCGGGCGTGCAACTAATGAAAAACTGTTTTTT.

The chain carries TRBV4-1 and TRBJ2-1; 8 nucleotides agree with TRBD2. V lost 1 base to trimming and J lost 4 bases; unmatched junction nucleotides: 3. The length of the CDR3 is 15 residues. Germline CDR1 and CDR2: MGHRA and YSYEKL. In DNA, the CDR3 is TGCGCCAGCAGCCAAGGGGCGGGAGGATACAATGAGCAGTTCTTC. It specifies CASSQGAGGYNEQFF.

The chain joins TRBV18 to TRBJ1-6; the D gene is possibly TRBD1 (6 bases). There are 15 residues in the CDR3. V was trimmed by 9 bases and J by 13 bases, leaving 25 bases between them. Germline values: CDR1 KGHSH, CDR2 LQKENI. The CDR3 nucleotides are TGTGCCAGTCCCCTTCGGGACACGGTCGAAGAGCCCCTCCACTTT. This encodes CASPLRDTVEEPLHF.

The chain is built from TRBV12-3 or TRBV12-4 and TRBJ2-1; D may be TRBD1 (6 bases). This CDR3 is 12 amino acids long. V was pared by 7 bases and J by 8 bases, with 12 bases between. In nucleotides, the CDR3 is TGTGCCAGCACTCGAAACAGGGATGAGCAGTTCTTC. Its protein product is CASTRNRDEQFF.

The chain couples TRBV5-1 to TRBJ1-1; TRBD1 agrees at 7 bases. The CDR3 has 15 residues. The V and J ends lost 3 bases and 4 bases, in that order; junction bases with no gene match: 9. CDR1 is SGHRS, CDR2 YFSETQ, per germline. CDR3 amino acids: CASSSNRGRGTEAFF. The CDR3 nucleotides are TGCGCCAGCAGCTCGAACAGGGGCCGGGGCACTGAAGCTTTCTTT. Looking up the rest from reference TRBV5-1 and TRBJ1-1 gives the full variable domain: KAGVTQTPRYLIKTRGQQVTLSCSPISGHRSVSWYQQTPGQGLQFLFEYFSETQRNKGNFPGRFSGRQFSNSRSEMNVSTLELGDSALYLCASSSNRGRGTEAFFGQGTRLTVV.

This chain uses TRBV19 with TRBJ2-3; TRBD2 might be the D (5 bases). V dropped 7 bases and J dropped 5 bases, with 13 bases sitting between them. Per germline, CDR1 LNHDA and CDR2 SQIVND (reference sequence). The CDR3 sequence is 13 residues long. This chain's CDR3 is CASTPGERDTQYF. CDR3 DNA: TGTGCCAGTACACCTGGGGAGCGAGATACGCAGTATTTT.

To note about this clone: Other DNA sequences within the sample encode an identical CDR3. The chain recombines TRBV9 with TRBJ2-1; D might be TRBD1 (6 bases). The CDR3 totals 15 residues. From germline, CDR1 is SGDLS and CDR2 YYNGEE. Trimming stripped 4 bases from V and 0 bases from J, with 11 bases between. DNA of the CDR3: TGTGCCAGCAGCCCTCAGGGGAGCTCCTACAATGAGCAGTTCTTC. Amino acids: CASSPQGSSYNEQFF.

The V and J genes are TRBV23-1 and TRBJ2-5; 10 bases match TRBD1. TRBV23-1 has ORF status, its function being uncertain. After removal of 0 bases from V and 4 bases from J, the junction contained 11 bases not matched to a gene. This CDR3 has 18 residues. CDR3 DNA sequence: TGCGCCAGCAGTCAATCGGCCCCCGACAGGGGGCCTGGAGAGACCCAGTACTTC. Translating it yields CASSQSAPDRGPGETQYF.